This T cell receptor (beta chain) is drawn from a study of control samples from healthy donors and cancer patients. This clone was seen only once. Sequenced by immunoSEQ multiplex PCR; TCRdb stores in-frame clones only, minus some. The sample lists 75,000 to 100,000 clones, 82% seen once, with roughly 2% in the top ten. The sequence was obtained from a man between 60 and 75 years old in good health. The material sequenced was blood.

The CDR3 bases are TGTGCCAGCACCCTAAGCAGGGGGGTCTACAATGAGCAGTTCTTC. Translated, it gives CASTLSRGVYNEQFF. The chain combines TRBV7-9 with TRBJ2-1, with D maybe TRBD1 (7 bases). The CDR3 is made up of 15 amino acids. Trimming pared 7 bases from V and 3 bases from J, leaving 16 bases between. Looked up from germline, CDR1 is SEHNR and CDR2 is FQNEAQ (reference sequence).